Given below is one T cell receptor beta chain in context. This record belongs to a study of blood T cell repertoires in COVID-19. The overall study: T cells, B-cell-depleted T cells, or PBMCs supplied cDNA or gDNA.

V dropped 0 bases and J dropped 6 bases, with 15 bases sitting between them. The CDR3 consists of 15 residues. The V gene's germline CDR1 is MNHEY and CDR2 SMNVEV (reference sequence). Participants, about 18 to 90 years old, spanned around 25 US areas. Per the original methods: Reference gene primers were amplified, and this amplification served to estimate nucleated cell counts. Sequenced by immunoSEQ multiplex PCR; TCRdb stores in-frame clones only, minus some. V and J calls and clone size are given by that table; D and trimming were obtained from the DNA. The table records approximately 250,000 clones, more than 75% of them present only once.

This TCR was sampled from a woman aged 55-69 years in a cohort exposed to, infected with or recovered from COVID-19 (not recorded which). J is TRBJ2-7 and V is TRBV27; D might be TRBD2 (6 bases). The specimen was PBMCs or T cells enriched from blood (not recorded which). In nucleotides, the CDR3 is TGTGCCAGCAGTTTATCGTCAGGAGGGTGGAGCGAGCAGTACTTC. This sequence encodes CASSLSSGGWSEQYF.